The 10 T cell receptor beta chains below were found in one sample sequenced in a study of T cells in Graves' hyperthyroidism and ophthalmopathy (dated by TCRdb to the late 2010s). The library was generated by multiplex PCR. The listed sequencing device is Illumina HiSeq 2000. The TCR beta CDR3 regions were amplified from the RNA transcripts. For the first round of RT-PCR on the TCR CDR3, the HTBI primer set was used together with the Qiagen OneStep RT-PCR kit. TCRdb handled the public reads itself, with Q25 trimming in fastp and clone calling in MiXCR, and kept productive beta chains. Rows with one shared CDR3 protein collapse into an entry with the most common genes and DNA. Recorded for this sample are approximately 510,000 distinct CDR3 sequences; roughly 20% of them occurred a single time. Approximately 26% of the sample belongs to the ten largest clones. The sequencing sample was made of blood. Every receptor here comes from a man younger than 35 with Graves' hyperthyroidism.

The chain joins TRBV6-1 to TRBJ2-5, with 7 nucleotides matching TRBD1. The CDR3 sequence is 16 residues long. The germline V gene has CDR1 MNHNS and CDR2 SASEGT. Germline trimming cut 6 bases from V and 2 bases from J; bases unmatched to any gene: 12. The CDR3 loop reads CASRTDRATFQETQYF. The CDR3 region has the DNA TGTGCCAGCAGAACCGACAGGGCCACATTTCAAGAGACCCAGTACTTC.

J is TRBJ2-7 and V is TRBV6-2 or TRBV6-3, with TRBD2 identical over 7 bases. V was clipped by 5 bases and J by 4 bases; unmatched bases: 8. The CDR3 covers 14 residues. The germline CDR1 and CDR2 sequences are MNHEY and SVGEGT. CDR3 residues: CASSGGSPLYEQYF. The CDR3 DNA reads TGTGCCAGCAGTGGCGGGAGTCCCTTGTACGAGCAGTACTTC.

This clonotype was observed many times. The chain employs TRBV12-3 or TRBV12-4 and TRBJ1-2; maybe TRBD1 (5 bases). The CDR3 totals 17 residues. Trimming stripped 3 bases from V and 4 bases from J, with 21 bases between. Here the CDR3 DNA reads TGTGCCAGCAGTTTTGGGCGGAGGGGCCCCAGCCTCTATGGCTACACCTTC. This translates into CASSFGRRGPSLYGYTF.

V and J are TRBV19 and TRBJ1-5; 8 nucleotides align to TRBD1. The CDR3 is made up of 15 amino acids. Germline values: CDR1 LNHDA, CDR2 SQIVND (reference sequence). After removal of 4 bases from V and 5 bases from J, the junction contained 7 bases not matched to a gene. This CDR3 is CASSSQSDRDQPQHF. CDR3 nucleotide sequence: TGTGCCAGTAGTAGTCAATCGGACAGGGATCAGCCCCAGCATTTT. Using reference TRBV19 and TRBJ1-5 for the parts outside the CDR3, the full variable domain is DGGITQSPKYLFRKEGQNVTLSCEQNLNHDAMYWYRQDPGQGLRLIYYSQIVNDFQKGDIAEGYSVSREKKESFPLTVTSAQKNPTAFYLCASSSQSDRDQPQHFGDGTRLSIL.

A single count supports this clonotype. The V and J genes are TRBV6-5 and TRBJ2-7; 8 bases are shared with TRBD1. Germline V CDR1 and CDR2: MNHEY, SVGAGI. This CDR3 comprises 14 residues. J gave up 3 bases and V 3 bases, and 4 bases lay outside the gene matches. CDR3 loop: CASSYMTGDYEQYF. The DNA for the CDR3 is TGTGCCAGCAGTTATATGACAGGGGACTACGAGCAGTACTTC.

The CDR3 bases are TGTGCCAGCAGCCAAGATCTAGGGACAAGCTCTAACTATGGCTACACCTTC. This codes for CASSQDLGTSSNYGYTF. This chain links TRBV4-2 with TRBJ1-2; weak D call: TRBD1 (6 bases). Germline V gene data show CDR1 as LGHNA and CDR2 as YNFKEQ. This CDR3 is 17 amino acids long. The V end was cut by 0 bases, the J end by 0 bases, with 14 bases between.

This clonotype was picked up many times. V and J are TRBV28 and TRBJ1-2; D may be TRBD1 (6 bases). In germline, CDR1 is MDHEN, CDR2 SYDVKM. This CDR3 has 14 residues. V was pared by 6 bases and J by 4 bases, with 15 bases between. CDR3 nucleotides: TGTGCCAGCAGCCCCCCGGGGGGCTTCTATGGCTACACCTTC. Its protein is CASSPPGGFYGYTF.

This clonotype was seen many times. This chain uses TRBV11-2 with TRBJ2-7; D gene unclear. This CDR3 has 13 residues. The V and J ends lost 7 bases and 4 bases respectively, with 14 bases between them. Germline V gene lookup returns CDR1 SGHAT and CDR2 FQNNGV. The CDR3 DNA is TGTGCCAGCAAGGGTCCGTCCCTTTACGAGCAGTACTTC. Residues: CASKGPSLYEQYF.

This clonotype turned up a few times. A junction end diverges from the germline sequence, so it may reflect a read error. The chain uses TRBV28 and TRBJ1-2; D is uncertain. Germline V lookup: CDR1 MDHEN, CDR2 SYDVKM. The CDR3 runs to 11 residues. CDR3 sequence reads: CASRHGPLQSF. In nucleotides, the CDR3 is TGTGCCAGCAGACACGGACCTCTACAATCCTTC.

The rearrangement joins TRBV29-1 to TRBJ1-1; D gene unclear. This CDR3 has 12 residues. CDR1 and CDR2 (germline): SQVTM, ANQGSEA. V was shortened by 5 bases and J by 5 bases, with 12 bases between the two germline ends. CDR3 amino acids: CSVYRAPTEAFF. The DNA of the CDR3 is TGCAGCGTTTACCGGGCCCCGACTGAAGCTTTCTTT.